The source of this T cell receptor (beta chain) is a study of shared clonotypes between healthy human individuals (dated by TCRdb to about 2020). Context from the whole study: The cohort comprised two women and a few men aged 18 to 49 years. Different laboratories and diverse techniques were used to prepare libraries and sequence TCR repertoires, to increase sequencing depth and limit assay-specific biases. Between about 0.94 and 8.9 billion PBMCs per donor were obtained by leukapheresis. For each donor, CD4 naive and CD4 memory were each run on three plates, CD8 naive on two plates, and CD8 memory on one plate. The study deeply sequenced blood TCR repertoires of five healthy adults to estimate repertoire size and the extent of clonotype sharing between individuals.

The donors were healthy, HIV-negative adults who had no recently reported acute infections or vaccinations. Every donor was a Caucasian adult residing in Nashville, Tennessee, USA. CD4+ T cells were enriched by magnetic negative selection, after which naive cells were positively selected on CD45RA and the negative fraction was taken as the memory subset. After blood collection by leukapheresis, PBMCs were isolated using Ficoll-Histopaque density gradient centrifugation and then cryopreserved in the vapor phase of liquid nitrogen. Analytical flow cytometry was used to check the purity and quantity of each magnetically sorted T cell population. Each sorted fraction had its genomic DNA isolated and then quantified by UV absorbance on a Nanodrop 2000c. Worth noting for this clone: Its antigen is still unknown. No base qualities exist here, and no much larger clone lies one base off it.

Using the deep immunoSEQ assay, multiplex PCR amplified TCR CDR3 regions from genomic DNA. Genomic DNA extracted from each cell subset was distributed evenly over all wells of several immunoSEQ 96-well plates, and each plate served as one replicate. For sorted subsets, each replicate PCR was loaded with approximately 0.2 ug genomic DNA, equivalent to some 27,000 T cell genomes. The purified libraries were quantified using a Qubit 3.0 fluorometer, sized with a Bioanalyzer 2100, and then quantified again using the KAPA Library Quantification kit. Each immunoSEQ 96-well plate was sequenced on its own single-read 150-cycle Illumina NextSeq 550 flow cell. In the source study's methods: Because the immunoSEQ output held only junctional sequences and lacked quality scores, the filtering could not match the filtering applied to full-length reads. Sequences were annotated with PyIR, a Python wrapper for IgBLAST v1.9, and V/J genes and CDR3 were assigned using IMGT germline references. Reads were removed for weak V/J assignments (E-value above 1e-6), missing CDR3, stop codons, out-of-frame junctions, or ambiguous translated residues. V3J clonotypes were defined by identical inferred V gene, J gene, and CDR3 amino acid sequence. To compute the percentage overlap between repertoires, the number of shared unique clonotypes was divided by the size of the smaller repertoire. Richness of each repertoire was evaluated using RTK rarefaction, the Chao1 estimator, and Recon v2.1 estimates of unobserved clonotypes. For all TCRbeta clonotypes obtained by the gDNA method from a few donors, generation probabilities were computed with OLGA. The immuneACCESS repertoire file appears here via TCRdb, limited to in-frame rearrangements. These files lack a portion of the clones; in checked studies, under half of the deficit traces to unresolved V genes, and the cause of the others is not known. V and J calls and clone size are as listed in that table; D and trimming were resolved from the DNA. The sample table shows approximately 1.5 million clones, and 95% to 99% are seen once. Of the sample, 0.4% to 0.45% falls within the top ten clones.

Study-level results and caveats: When several donors were compared, the shared fraction of clonotypes was 5% to 6.5% for naive CD4, around 3.6% for naive CD8, 2% to 2.5% for memory CD4, and approximately 0.4% for memory CD8. Estimated clonotype richness was generally larger for naive than for memory subsets. Pairwise subsampling led to the expectation that sequencing depth would affect the degree of clonotype sharing among donors. Compared with non-shared clonotypes, clonotypes shared by all four sorted-subset donors had higher generation probabilities. Rarefaction of sorted-subset datasets indicated incomplete sequencing despite the large sequencing depth. Sampling was restricted to blood, and TCR repertoires in tissue are likely to differ from TCR repertoires in blood. Because the study included only a small number of donors, the genetic and exposure-history diversity represented was limited.

CDR1 SGDLS and CDR2 YYNGEE were looked up in the germline V gene. Its CDR3 holds 13 amino acids, cysteine through phenylalanine. Here the CDR3 DNA is all that survives: 39 bases in frame from base 1. The trim is 3 bases for V and 5 bases for J, with a gap of 11 bases between the germline ends. The source is a man aged 25-45 years in good health. The chain is encoded by TRBV9 joined to TRBJ1-2; the D region possibly corresponds to TRBD1 (6 bases align). Specimen: naive CD4+ T cells sorted from blood. This specimen's cell subset or site label, per the study, means: CD45RA+ positively selected. The CDR3: CASSGTELYGYTF. The sequence in DNA is TGTGCCAGCAGCGGGACAGAACTTTATGGCTACACCTTC.